This T cell receptor beta chain was captured in a study of cytomegalovirus exposure and HLA in healthy donors. Trimming removed 5 bases from V and 0 bases from J, with 8 bases in between. CDR3 length: 14 amino acids. Germline assignment: CDR1 LNHDA and CDR2 SQIVND (reference sequence). This clone came up a few times. PCR used 60 Vbeta primers and 13 Jbeta primers. The assay was immunoSEQ multiplex PCR, and TCRdb's table has in-frame clones only and misses some. The data show about 75,000 clones, around 82% seen once. The chain employs TRBV19 and TRBJ2-1, with D possibly TRBD1 on 5 matching bases. Sample: PBMCs. The TCR comes from a man younger than 35 in good health and CMV-seronegative. The CDR3 protein is CASSGQNSYNEQFF. The CDR3 DNA is TGTGCCAGTAGTGGACAAAACTCCTACAATGAGCAGTTCTTC.